This TCR beta chain was sequenced in a study of T cells in localized non-small cell lung cancer. Study outcomes and limitations: Uninvolved adjacent lung, not tumor, had the highest T cell clonality. Sequence data derive from only one tumor region, so heterogeneity remains possible.

A remark on this clone: As yet, its antigen is unknown.

Libraries were prepared by immunoSEQ multiplex PCR; TCRdb keeps only in-frame clonotypes and omits some of them. The sample consists of 20,000 to 25,000 clones, 85% of them appearing once. This CDR3 has 15 amino acids. V was pared by 1 base and J by 0 bases, with 4 bases between. The germline CDR1 and CDR2 sequences are LGHNA and YSLEER. This clonotype was sampled from a woman between 35 and 75 years old with stage II squamous cell lung carcinoma. The input for sequencing was PBMCs, taken before any cancer treatment. The chain joins TRBV4-3 to TRBJ2-6, with no clear D. The CDR3 reads CASSQGVSGANVLTF. The CDR3 DNA is TGCGCCAGCAGCCAAGGCGTCTCTGGGGCCAACGTCCTGACTTTC.